Listed below are T cell receptor beta chains from one sample, sequenced in a study of cytomegalovirus exposure and HLA in healthy donors. The data were produced by immunoSEQ multiplex PCR, yet TCRdb's version contains in-frame clones alone and is incomplete. The sample has 75,000 to 95,000 clones; around 77% are singletons. The sample was PBMCs. The receptors here all came from a man in his fifties in good health and CMV-seronegative. CDR3s include the opening cysteine and the closing phenylalanine or tryptophan. D genes are given only for firm matches. The size entry is marked missing in some rows and otherwise reads once, few, many or a size class.

TRBJ2-3	TRBV9	NA	NA	TGTGCCAGCAGCGTATGGAGTACAGATACGCAGTATTTT	CASSVWSTDTQYF
TRBJ2-7	TRBV28	TRBD2	NA	TGTGCCAGCAGTTGGGCGGGGGCCTACGAGCAGTACTTC	CASSWAGAYEQYF
TRBJ1-5	TRBV28	NA	NA	TGTGCCAGCAGTTTTCTAGGGGACTACAATCAGCCCCAGCATTTT	CASSFLGDYNQPQHF
TRBJ2-1	TRBV11-1	NA	NA	TGTGCCAGCAGCTTTCCCTTTTTGAGGGGGGGCGTCAATGAGCAGTTCTTC	CASSFPFLRGGVNEQFF
TRBJ2-7	TRBV18	NA	few	TGTGCCAGCTCATCCGACACCTACGAGCAGTACTTC	CASSSDTYEQYF
TRBJ2-2	TRBV27	NA	NA	TGTGCCAGCGGACTATCCAGAGGGGAGCTGTTTTTT	CASGLSRGELFF
TRBJ2-3	TRBV6-4	TRBD2	NA	TGTGCCAGCAGTGACTCGCGGGGGGCAGATACGCAGTATTTT	CASSDSRGADTQYF
TRBJ1-5	TRBV2	NA	NA	TGTGCCAGCAGCGGGCAGGAGACAGAGAAATCAAAGCCCCAGCATTTT	CASSGQETEKSKPQHF
TRBJ2-6	TRBV18	NA	NA	TGTGCCAGCTCACTATCGGGAGGGGCCAACGTCCTGACTTTC	CASSLSGGANVLTF
TRBJ2-7	TRBV5-1	NA	NA	TGCGCCAGCAGCTTGGCCTTGACACCAGACTACGAGCAGTACTTC	CASSLALTPDYEQYF
TRBJ1-4	TRBV5-1	TRBD1	NA	TGCGCCAGCAGCTTGGGTCAGGGGGCCACAACTAATGAAAAACTGTTTTTT	CASSLGQGATTNEKLFF
TRBJ1-2	TRBV5-6	NA	NA	TGTGCCACATACAGGGAATCAGGAGGCTACACCTTC	CATYRESGGYTF
TRBJ2-2	TRBV7-7	NA	NA	TGTGCTAGCAGCTTAGGACACTCGAACACCGGGGAGCTGTTTTTT	CASSLGHSNTGELFF
TRBJ2-1	TRBV30	NA	once	TGTGCCTGGAAAAGACAGTCAGAGCAGTTCTTC	CAWKRQSEQFF
TRBJ1-5	TRBV2	NA	once	TGTGCCAGCAGTCGATTCGTGGGGCGCATTGGTCAGCCCCAGCATTTT	CASSRFVGRIGQPQHF
TRBJ1-2	TRBV5-1	NA	once	TGCGCCAGCAGCTTGGATGAGGCCCGCTATGGCTACACCTTC	CASSLDEARYGYTF
TRBJ1-6	TRBV30	TRBD1	NA	TGTGCCTGGAGTCGAGGACAGGGGAATTCACCCCTCCACTTT	CAWSRGQGNSPLHF
TRBJ2-1	TRBV7-9	TRBD2	few	TGTGCCAGCAGCTTAGGATCAGCGGGGGGCCGCTACAATGAGCAGTTCTTC	CASSLGSAGGRYNEQFF
TRBJ2-3	TRBV4-2	NA	NA	TGTGCCAGCAGCCAAAGGAAGACTGCCCTCACAGATACGCAGTATTTT	CASSQRKTALTDTQYF
TRBJ1-1	TRBV10-2	NA	few	TGCGCCAGTCACTCGGGAGGGGGGTGGGCGAACACTGAAGCTTTCTTT	CASHSGGGWANTEAFF
TRBJ2-2	TRBV12-5	TRBD1	NA	TGTGCTAGTGGTTTGGGACAGGGGACTTATCGTACCGGGGAGCTGTTTTTT	CASGLGQGTYRTGELFF
TRBJ1-1	TRBV11-1	NA	NA	TGTGCCAGCAGCTTAAGTACTACGGGGACTGAAGCTTTCTTT	CASSLSTTGTEAFF
TRBJ2-6	TRBV7-8	TRBD1	NA	TGTGCCAGCAGCTCGCAGGGGGCTGGGGCCAACGTCCTGACTTTC	CASSSQGAGANVLTF